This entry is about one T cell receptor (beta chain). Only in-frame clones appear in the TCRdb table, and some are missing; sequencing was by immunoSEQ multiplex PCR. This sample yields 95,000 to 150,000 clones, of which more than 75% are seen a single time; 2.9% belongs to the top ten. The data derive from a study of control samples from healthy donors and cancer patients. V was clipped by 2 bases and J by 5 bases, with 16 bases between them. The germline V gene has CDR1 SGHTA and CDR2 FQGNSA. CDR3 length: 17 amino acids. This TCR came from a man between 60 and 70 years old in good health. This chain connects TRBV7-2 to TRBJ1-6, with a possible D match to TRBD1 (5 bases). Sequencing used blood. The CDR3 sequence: CASSLTVRTPDNSPLHF. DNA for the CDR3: TGTGCCAGCAGCTTAACAGTTCGGACACCTGATAATTCACCCCTCCACTTT.